One sample yielded the 30 T cell receptor beta chains listed below, sequenced in a study of neoadjuvant anti-PD-1 for oral cavity cancer. Here immunoSEQ multiplex PCR was the method, and the copy in TCRdb shows in-frame clones only, minus some. Here the sample spans roughly 14,000 clones, roughly 74% being singletons. Time point defined: after neoadjuvant nivolumab, at surgical resection. Sequencing was performed on PBMCs, taken after nivolumab (anti-PD-1) treatment. The receptors here all came from a person aged 35-79 years with oral cavity squamous cell carcinoma.

The genes are TRBV6-6 and TRBJ2-1; D unclear. The CDR3 length is 16 residues. CDR1 and CDR2 from the germline V gene are MNHNY and SVGAGI (reference sequence). With 0 bases removed from V and 2 bases from J, the gap between germline ends came to 11 bases. CDR3 DNA: TGTGCCAGCAGTTACTCGAGGCGGATTACCTACAATGAGCAGTTCTTC. Translating it yields CASSYSRRITYNEQFF.

The V gene is TRBV5-1, the J gene TRBJ1-1; D may be TRBD1 (6 bases). Germline V gene data show CDR1 as SGHRS and CDR2 as YFSETQ. The CDR3 loop spans 14 amino acids. V was trimmed by 5 bases and J by 3 bases, leaving 14 bases between them. CDR3 DNA: TGCGCCAGCAGTGACAGGCATAAGCACACTGAAGCTTTCTTT. Translating it yields CASSDRHKHTEAFF. Complete variable domain (other parts from reference TRBV5-1 and TRBJ1-1): KAGVTQTPRYLIKTRGQQVTLSCSPISGHRSVSWYQQTPGQGLQFLFEYFSETQRNKGNFPGRFSGRQFSNSRSEMNVSTLELGDSALYLCASSDRHKHTEAFFGQGTRLTVV.

A few counts support this clone. V and J are TRBV27 and TRBJ1-1; D possibly corresponds to TRBD1 (6 bases). The CDR3 contains 16 residues. Trimming cost V 1 base and J 0 bases, with 12 bases left between them. Germline CDR1 MNHEY, CDR2 SMNVEV (reference sequence). The CDR3 nucleotides read TGTGCCAGCAGTTTATTAGGGGGGGGGTTGAACACTGAAGCTTTCTTT. Translated, it gives CASSLLGGGLNTEAFF.

The chain links TRBV7-6 to TRBJ2-5; D is ambiguous. The V end was cut by 1 base, the J end by 2 bases, with 14 bases between. This CDR3 has 16 residues. Germline assignment: CDR1 SGHVS and CDR2 FNYEAQ. The CDR3 DNA follows: TGTGCCAGCAGCTTAGACCTACCGCTTAGACAAGAGACCCAGTACTTC. Translation: CASSLDLPLRQETQYF.

The V call is TRBV5-6, the J call TRBJ1-6; TRBD1 matches at 9 bases. CDR1 is SGHDT, CDR2 YYEEEE, per germline. The CDR3 has 16 residues. V gave up 4 bases and J gave up 9 bases; unmatched junction bases: 11. CDR3 sequence reads: CASSIDRGEFSSPLHF. CDR3 bases: TGTGCCAGCAGCATTGACAGGGGGGAATTCAGTTCACCCCTCCACTTT.

The rearrangement joins TRBV27 to TRBJ2-3; tentatively, D is TRBD1 or TRBD2 (5 bases each). The ends were cut back, 1 base at V and 2 bases at J, with 19 bases in the middle. Germline CDR1 MNHEY, CDR2 SMNVEV (reference sequence). This CDR3 has 18 residues. The CDR3 bases are TGTGCCAGCAGTTTATTCCCTCCGGGGCTAGGCTTCACAGATACGCAGTATTTT. It specifies CASSLFPPGLGFTDTQYF.

The gene calls are TRBV5-4 and TRBJ2-7, with D perhaps being TRBD1 or TRBD2 (6 bases each). V was cut by 1 base and J by 2 bases, with 10 bases left in between. The CDR3 sequence is 14 residues long. Germline CDR1 and CDR2: SGHNT and YYREEE (reference sequence). The CDR3 DNA reads TGTGCCAGCAGCTTGTCCGGGGGCGCCTACGAGCAGTACTTC. Translating gives CASSLSGGAYEQYF.

In DNA, the CDR3 is TGTGCCAGCAGTTTCTCTAGCGGCGACGCTTATACGCAGTATTTT. This gives the protein CASSFSSGDAYTQYF. The rearrangement uses TRBV27 and TRBJ2-3; the match to TRBD2 covers 7 bases. V lost 3 bases and J lost 7; bases outside the gene matches: 10. Germline V gene data show CDR1 as MNHEY and CDR2 as SMNVEV (reference sequence). The CDR3 has 15 residues.

The CDR3 DNA is TGTGCCAGCAGCTCTTCGACAGGGTGGTATGGCTACACCTTC. It encodes CASSSSTGWYGYTF. The chain combines TRBV5-8 with TRBJ1-2, with 7 positions matching TRBD1. This CDR3 contains 14 residues. V dropped 3 bases and J dropped 5; count of bases not matched to a gene: 7. Germline-derived CDR1 and CDR2 are SGHTS and YDEGEE.

The rearrangement uses TRBV5-1 and TRBJ1-3, with unresolved D. Germline loops: CDR1 SGHRS, CDR2 YFSETQ. The ends were cut back, 0 bases at V and 4 bases at J, with 11 bases in the middle. The CDR3 length is 15 residues. The DNA of the CDR3 is TGCGCCAGCAGCTTGGGTCCAGAGAGGGGAAACACCATATATTTT. Translated, it gives CASSLGPERGNTIYF.

This clone was observed a handful of times. The chain joins TRBV12-2 to TRBJ2-1; no check of the table's D call, TRBD2, against the DNA was made. TRBV12-2 is recorded as a pseudogene. The CDR3 covers 17 residues. CDR3 sequence (DNA): TGTGCAAGTCGCTTAGAGGTAGTAGCGGGATTTGGGAATGAGCAGTTCTTC. Its translation: CASRLEVVAGFGNEQFF.

V usage is TRBV6-5 and J usage is TRBJ2-2, with D possibly TRBD2 on 5 matching bases. The CDR3 is 15 residues long. The V gene lost 0 bases and the J gene lost 3 bases, with 8 bases spanning the gap. The germline V gene encodes CDR1 MNHEY and CDR2 SVGAGI. CDR3 in DNA: TGTGCCAGCAGTTACTCGAGGGCGGACACCGGGGAGCTGTTTTTT. Translated: CASSYSRADTGELFF.

This clone was detected only a few times. The chain links TRBV6-4 to TRBJ2-2, with a tentative D call TRBD2 (5 bases). The CDR3 is made up of 14 amino acids. Per germline, CDR1 MRHNA and CDR2 SNTAGT. V lost 5 bases to trimming and J lost 4 bases, with 11 bases between them. CDR3 sequence: CASSQRGSTGELFF. The CDR3 nucleotides read TGTGCCAGCAGTCAACGGGGAAGCACCGGGGAGCTGTTTTTT.

The chain employs TRBV6-1 and TRBJ2-7, with TRBD2 matching over 14 bases. Trimming removed 6 bases from V and 4 bases from J; junction bases left unmatched: 2. CDR3 length: 14 residues. The germline gives CDR1 MNHNS, CDR2 SASEGT. In DNA form, the CDR3 reads TGTGCCAGCAGCGGGACTAGCGGGGGTTACGAGCAGTACTTC. Protein sequence: CASSGTSGGYEQYF.

This clone appeared a few times. This sequence joins TRBV7-9 and TRBJ1-1; TRBD1 matches 7 bases. The CDR3 totals 17 residues. V shed 1 base and J 6 bases; nucleotides not matched to a gene: 14. CDR1 is SEHNR and CDR2 is FQNEAQ in the germline V gene (reference sequence). The CDR3 coding sequence is TGTGCCAGCAGCTTAGTTAAACAGGGGTCCGGTGTAGCTGAAGCTTTCTTT. Its translation is CASSLVKQGSGVAEAFF. The variable domain in full, completed from reference TRBV7-9 and TRBJ1-1, reads DTGVSQNPRHKITKRGQNVTFRCDPISEHNRLYWYRQTLGQGPEFLTYFQNEAQLEKSRLLSDRFSAERPKGSFSTLEIQRTEQGDSAMYLCASSLVKQGSGVAEAFFGQGTRLTVV.

This chain uses TRBV7-2 with TRBJ2-5; unclear D gene. There are 13 residues in the CDR3. Per germline, CDR1 SGHTA and CDR2 FQGNSA. The V end was cut by 5 bases, the J end by 2 bases, with 9 bases between. The CDR3 region is CASSLGPQETQYF. CDR3 in DNA: TGTGCCAGCAGCCTGGGTCCTCAAGAGACCCAGTACTTC. Supplemented by reference TRBV7-2 and TRBJ2-5, the full variable domain reads GAGVSQSPSNKVTEKGKDVELRCDPISGHTALYWYRQSLGQGLEFLIYFQGNSAPDKSGLPSDRFSAERTGGSVSTLTIQRTQQEDSAVYLCASSLGPQETQYFGPGTRLLVL.

This sequence joins TRBV19 and TRBJ2-7; D possibly matches TRBD1 or TRBD2 (6 bases each). The germline V gene has CDR1 LNHDA and CDR2 SQIVND (reference sequence). The CDR3 is 15 amino acids. V was cut by 5 bases and J by 1 base, with 15 bases left in between. CDR3 in amino acids: CASSVQGRGSYEQYF. The CDR3 DNA is TGTGCCAGTAGTGTACAGGGCCGGGGGTCCTACGAGCAGTACTTC.

The rearrangement joins TRBV11-2 to TRBJ2-3; D gene unclear. Germline CDR1 reads SGHAT; CDR2 reads FQNNGV. The CDR3 contains 17 residues. The V end lost 2 bases, the J end lost 5 bases, and 20 bases lay between the germline ends. The CDR3: CASSLIFGSTQIDTQYF. The CDR3 DNA reads TGTGCCAGCAGCTTAATTTTTGGCTCGACACAAATAGATACGCAGTATTTT.

This chain joins TRBV7-9 and TRBJ1-2; D uncertain. Between the trimmed V and J ends, which lost 4 bases and 4 bases, there was a span of 10 bases. This CDR3 comprises 13 residues. Germline V lookup: CDR1 SEHNR, CDR2 FQNEAQ (reference sequence). In DNA, the CDR3 is TGTGCCAGCAGCTCCTCCGGACCCTATGGCTACACCTTC. This translates into CASSSSGPYGYTF.

The gene calls are TRBV25-1 and TRBJ2-4, with D unresolved. This CDR3 has 15 residues. Germline V gene lookup returns CDR1 MGHDK and CDR2 SYGVNS. V was trimmed by 7 bases and J by 0 bases, leaving 13 bases between them. CDR3 amino acids: CASKSFVTAKNIQYF. CDR3 bases: TGTGCCAGCAAAAGTTTCGTTACAGCCAAAAACATTCAGTACTTC.

The gene calls are TRBV5-4 and TRBJ2-5; TRBD2 agrees at 8 bases. V trimming: 2 bases; J trimming: 4 bases; junction bases outside the gene matches: 4. The CDR3 sequence is 14 residues long. The germline gives CDR1 SGHNT, CDR2 YYREEE (reference sequence). CDR3 sequence: CASSLGTSVETQYF. The CDR3 nucleotides are TGTGCCAGCAGCTTAGGGACTAGTGTAGAGACCCAGTACTTC.

V is TRBV5-5 and J is TRBJ2-7; maybe TRBD2 (6 bases). The ends were cut back, 4 bases at V and 3 bases at J, with 17 bases in the middle. Germline CDR1 SGHKS, CDR2 YYEKEE (reference sequence). The CDR3 totals 15 residues. CDR3 protein: CASSQSGRRFYEQYF. CDR3 in DNA: TGTGCCAGCAGCCAAAGCGGGCGTAGGTTCTACGAGCAGTACTTC.

The rearrangement joins TRBV30 to TRBJ1-2; D may be TRBD1 (5 bases). Germline V gives CDR1 GTSNPN, CDR2 SVGIG (reference sequence). V dropped 7 bases and J dropped 1 base, with 19 bases sitting between them. This CDR3 has 15 amino acids. CDR3 in DNA: TGTGCCTCGGCCCCCGGGGGGGGAAATAACTATGGCTACACCTTC. Its translation: CASAPGGGNNYGYTF.

The CDR3 region has the DNA TGTGCCAGCAGTCGGGGGGACGGGGGACTAAGACAGCCCCAGCATTTT. Amino acids: CASSRGDGGLRQPQHF. The chain carries TRBV28 and TRBJ1-5, with a tentative D call TRBD1 (5 bases). From germline, CDR1 is MDHEN and CDR2 SYDVKM. V lost 5 bases, J lost 7 bases, and 21 bases lay in between. The CDR3 runs 16 residues.

The rearrangement links TRBV28 to TRBJ1-4; D gene uncertain. The V end was cut by 8 bases, the J end by 5 bases, with 15 bases between. The CDR3 has 14 amino acids. Germline CDR1 reads MDHEN; CDR2 reads SYDVKM. CDR3 in amino acids: CASGPRWRNEKLFF. The CDR3, as DNA: TGTGCCAGCGGTCCTCGCTGGAGGAATGAAAAACTGTTTTTT.

The rearrangement uses TRBV11-2 and TRBJ2-5; D is possibly TRBD2 (6 bases). The CDR3 is 13 amino acids. Germline assignment: CDR1 SGHAT and CDR2 FQNNGV. Trimming shortened V by 5 bases and J by 7 bases, and 14 bases separated the two germline ends. The CDR3 DNA follows: TGTGCCAGCAGCCGGGGACTTCGGTGGACCCAGTACTTC. Amino acids: CASSRGLRWTQYF.

This clone was counted once. This sequence joins TRBV5-5 and TRBJ2-2, with 10 bases aligning to TRBD1. The J segment lost 0 bases and the V segment lost 1 base, leaving 3 bases of the junction unmatched. The CDR3 is 17 residues long. The germline V gene encodes CDR1 SGHKS and CDR2 YYEKEE (reference sequence). DNA for the CDR3: TGTGCCAGCAGCTTGAGACAGGGGGCGCCGAACACCGGGGAGCTGTTTTTT. Protein: CASSLRQGAPNTGELFF. Filled out from reference TRBV5-5 and TRBJ2-2, the complete variable domain reads DAGVTQSPTHLIKTRGQQVTLRCSPISGHKSVSWYQQVLGQGPQFIFQYYEKEERGRGNFPDRFSARQFPNYSSELNVNALLLGDSALYLCASSLRQGAPNTGELFFGEGSRLTVL.

The chain recombines TRBV7-8 with TRBJ2-7; 7 bases fit TRBD1. The V gene end was trimmed by 5 bases and the J gene end by 2 bases; junction bases not matched to a gene: 15. Germline CDR1 is SGHVS and CDR2 is FQNEAQ. CDR3 length: 17 amino acids. The CDR3 here is CASSPSIDRAKAYEQYF. In DNA form, the CDR3 reads TGTGCCAGCAGCCCATCCATCGACAGGGCTAAAGCCTACGAGCAGTACTTC.

J is TRBJ2-7 and V is TRBV23-1; 8 nucleotides agree with TRBD1. TRBV23-1 is an ORF for which the function is uncertain. CDR3 size: 16 residues. V dropped 3 bases and J dropped 2; count of bases not matched to a gene: 9. The CDR3 region is CASSHIGGTGTYEQYF. CDR3 nucleotides: TGCGCCAGCAGTCATATTGGGGGGACAGGAACCTACGAGCAGTACTTC.

J is TRBJ2-7 and V is TRBV7-2, with TRBD2 as a possible D gene (5 bases). V was pared by 5 bases and J by 6 bases, with 20 bases between. This CDR3 has 15 amino acids. Germline V lookup: CDR1 SGHTA, CDR2 FQGNSA. The CDR3 spells CASSRQLEVQAEQYF. CDR3 bases: TGTGCCAGCAGCCGGCAACTAGAAGTGCAGGCCGAGCAGTACTTC.